A selection of T cell receptor beta chains follows, all from one sample in a study of blood T cell repertoires in COVID-19. The protocol was immunoSEQ multiplex PCR, while the TCRdb copy is restricted to in-frame clones and leaves out a portion. The repertoire holds around 400,000 clones, with roughly 88% as singletons. Sequenced: PBMCs or T cells enriched from blood (not recorded which). The source of these receptors is a woman aged 18-35 years who had been exposed to COVID-19. Each CDR3 is given with its conserved first and last residue. Fields, in order: clone size, D gene, J gene, V gene, CDR3 DNA, CDR3 protein. D genes are given only for firm matches. Size tells how often a clone was seen (once, few, many) or the class of an expanded clone, and some rows leave it out.

size: few; D: TRBD1; J: TRBJ1-4; V: TRBV7-2; DNA: TGTGCCAGCAGCTTAGAGGGCAGGGGGAGAGGAGAAAAACTGTTTTTT; CDR3: CASSLEGRGRGEKLFF
size: NA; D: TRBD1; J: TRBJ2-1; V: TRBV6-5; DNA: TGTGCCAGCAGTCCTGGGACAGGGGTCGGTGAGCAGTTCTTC; CDR3: CASSPGTGVGEQFF
size: NA; D: NA; J: TRBJ1-1; V: TRBV6-5; DNA: TGTGCCAGCACTGGAGGAACTGAAGCTTTCTTT; CDR3: CASTGGTEAFF
size: NA; D: NA; J: TRBJ1-1; V: TRBV7-2; DNA: TGTGCCAGCATTCAACTGGCCGGGTCCGGTGAAGCTTTCTTT; CDR3: CASIQLAGSGEAFF
size: NA; D: NA; J: TRBJ1-2; V: TRBV29-1; DNA: TGCAGCTCCCCCTTCCTAGGCCCTGGGGGCGACTATGGCTACACCTTC; CDR3: CSSPFLGPGGDYGYTF
size: NA; D: TRBD1; J: TRBJ2-7; V: TRBV28; DNA: TGTGCCAGCAGGGCACAGGGGGAGACCTACGAGCAGTACTTC; CDR3: CASRAQGETYEQYF
size: NA; D: TRBD1; J: TRBJ1-4; V: TRBV16; DNA: TGTGCCAGCAGCCGCGACAGGGGGCGCTTTGAAAAACTGTTTTTT; CDR3: CASSRDRGRFEKLFF
size: NA; D: NA; J: TRBJ1-5; V: TRBV7-2; DNA: TGTGCCAGCAGCGATCAACAGGGAAGCAATCAGCCCCAGCATTTT; CDR3: CASSDQQGSNQPQHF
size: NA; D: NA; J: TRBJ2-7; V: TRBV30; DNA: TGTGCCTGGAAAGAACAGGGAGCATCCTACGAGCAGTACTTC; CDR3: CAWKEQGASYEQYF
size: NA; D: TRBD1; J: TRBJ2-7; V: TRBV5-4; DNA: TGTGCCAGCAGCCTAACCGGACAGGGCGTTAGCTACGAGCAGTACTTC; CDR3: CASSLTGQGVSYEQYF
size: few; D: NA; J: TRBJ2-7; V: TRBV18; DNA: TGTGCCAGCTCACCACCGTCGGGGGTGAACTACGAGCAGTACTTC; CDR3: CASSPPSGVNYEQYF
size: NA; D: TRBD1; J: TRBJ1-1; V: TRBV6-5; DNA: TGTGCCAGCAGTCCCCGGGACAGGGCGAGCACTGAAGCTTTCTTT; CDR3: CASSPRDRASTEAFF
size: NA; D: TRBD1; J: TRBJ2-7; V: TRBV3-1/TRBV3-2; DNA: TGTGCCAGCAGCCTACAGGGGGGTCCCTACGAGCAGTACTTC; CDR3: CASSLQGGPYEQYF
size: NA; D: NA; J: TRBJ2-7; V: TRBV5-1; DNA: TGCGCCAGCAGCTTGGTTGGGGGGTACGAGCAGTACTTC; CDR3: CASSLVGGYEQYF
size: few; D: TRBD2; J: TRBJ2-7; V: TRBV10-3; DNA: TGTGCCATCAGTGAGTTAGCTAGCGGGGCGTACGAGCAGTACTTC; CDR3: CAISELASGAYEQYF
size: NA; D: NA; J: TRBJ1-1; V: TRBV12-3/TRBV12-4; DNA: TGTGCCAGCAGTGTCAGTACGACTGAAGCTTTCTTT; CDR3: CASSVSTTEAFF
size: NA; D: TRBD2; J: TRBJ2-3; V: TRBV19; DNA: TGTGCCAGCTGTAGCGGGAGGGAAACAGATACGCAGTATTTT; CDR3: CASCSGRETDTQYF
size: NA; D: TRBD1; J: TRBJ2-2; V: TRBV4-3; DNA: TGCGCCAGCAGCCGACCTATCCGACAGGGGGGCACCGGGGAGCTGTTTTTT; CDR3: CASSRPIRQGGTGELFF
size: NA; D: TRBD2; J: TRBJ2-7; V: TRBV4-1; DNA: TGCGCCAGCAGCCCTAGGCCTAGCGGGCAAAACTACGAGCAGTACTTC; CDR3: CASSPRPSGQNYEQYF
size: NA; D: TRBD1; J: TRBJ2-5; V: TRBV7-2; DNA: TGTGCCAGCAGCTTTGACAGGGGAGAGACCCAGTACTTC; CDR3: CASSFDRGETQYF
size: NA; D: NA; J: TRBJ2-3; V: TRBV4-3; DNA: TGCGCCAGCAGCCAAGAAACAGAAGCTAGCACAGATACGCAGTATTTT; CDR3: CASSQETEASTDTQYF
size: once; D: NA; J: TRBJ1-1; V: TRBV18; DNA: TGTGCCAGCTCACCAGCCAACCACAGGAACACTGAAGCTTTCTTT; CDR3: CASSPANHRNTEAFF
size: NA; D: TRBD1; J: TRBJ1-5; V: TRBV6-5; DNA: TGTGCCAGCAGCGCGACAGGGGTCAATCAGCCCCAGCATTTT; CDR3: CASSATGVNQPQHF
size: NA; D: NA; J: TRBJ2-7; V: TRBV6-6; DNA: TGTGCCAGCAGTTCCGACACATACGAGCAGTACTTC; CDR3: CASSSDTYEQYF
size: NA; D: NA; J: TRBJ2-7; V: TRBV7-9; DNA: TGTGCCAGCAGCCCTCTCTACGAGCAGTACTTC; CDR3: CASSPLYEQYF
size: once; D: NA; J: TRBJ1-3; V: TRBV4-1; DNA: TGCGCCAGCAGCCAAGGTTTCGGCAGGTCAGGAAACACCATATATTTT; CDR3: CASSQGFGRSGNTIYF
size: NA; D: TRBD1; J: TRBJ1-4; V: TRBV6-5; DNA: TGTGCCAGCAGACGAAACAGGGGTGTAGGTGAAAAACTGTTTTTT; CDR3: CASRRNRGVGEKLFF